The clone carrying this TCR beta chain occurred many times. TCRdb re-processed the PCR reads through MiXCR. This table holds under 95,000 clones, more than 9.5% found once. There were no patients who had received any treatment before thyroid surgery. The sample is drawn from a study of metastatic and nonmetastatic thyroid tumors. V lost 1 base to trimming and J lost 4 bases; unmatched junction nucleotides: 7. This CDR3 has 14 residues. CDR1 and CDR2 (germline): DFQATT, SNEGSKA (reference sequence). V is TRBV20-1 and J is TRBJ2-7; 7 nucleotides match TRBD2. This receptor was taken from a female donor with papillary thyroid cancer or a benign thyroid nodule (not recorded which). Some clones in this sample may be carry-over from other donors' samples. Input material: blood. The CDR3 reads CSARGYGGSYEQYF. CDR3 bases: TGCAGTGCTAGAGGGTACGGCGGGAGTTACGAGCAGTACTTC.